This is a list of T cell receptor beta chains from one sample in a study of a mutant IDH1 vaccine in newly diagnosed glioma. Generated by immunoSEQ multiplex PCR, the TCRdb table keeps only in-frame clones and is missing some. This table has roughly 32,000 clones, about 92% appearing once. These receptors have no known antigen. This material consisted of PBMCs, taken from a glioma patient whose treatment included an IDH1 peptide vaccine. The receptors come from a man between 35 and 55 years old with glioma. The CDR3 runs from the conserved cysteine through the conserved F or W.

j_call | v_call | cdr3_aa
TRBJ1-1 | TRBV5-1 | CASSRSAGATEAFF
TRBJ2-7 | TRBV7-2 | CASSFSVAGDNYEQYF
TRBJ2-7 | TRBV13 | CASSPPGPYEQYF
TRBJ2-4 | TRBV2 | CASSEGWGRGSKNIQYF
TRBJ2-7 | TRBV21-1 | CASSLRGISYEQYF
TRBJ1-5 | TRBV19 | CATQISPKGNQPQHF
TRBJ2-3 | TRBV4-1 | CASSSRLLPDTQYF
TRBJ2-1 | TRBV28 | CASSLKLLRDEQFF
TRBJ2-3 | TRBV28 | CASSFVAGTDTQYF
TRBJ2-3 | TRBV12-1 | CASSQNSGGHTDTQYF
TRBJ2-7 | TRBV6-5 | CASSYRDSYEQYF
TRBJ1-1 | TRBV28 | CASSQAGTENTEAFF
TRBJ1-1 | TRBV6-1 | CASRRQGSVTEAFF
TRBJ2-1 | TRBV2 | CASRGSGLGTYNEQFF
TRBJ1-1 | TRBV19 | CASSGTGYGTEAFF
TRBJ1-3 | TRBV7-8 | CASSLETRTHSGNTIYF
TRBJ2-6 | TRBV27 | CASSLFQASGSFTGANVLTF
TRBJ2-1 | TRBV25-1 | CASSGPAGTYNEQFF
TRBJ2-1 | TRBV27 | CASSLSLTSGFYNEQFF
TRBJ1-2 | TRBV19 | CASKGYDRLNYGYTF
TRBJ2-3 | TRBV5-4 | CASSLWGGSTDTQYF
TRBJ1-2 | TRBV5-6 | CASSLYRGQGGYTF
TRBJ2-2 | TRBV28 | CASSLSPNTGELFF
TRBJ1-3 | TRBV4-1 | CASSASGNTIYF
TRBJ1-5 | TRBV10-3 | CAISEDTGGGQPQHF
TRBJ1-2 | TRBV19 | CASSIRDRYYGYTF
TRBJ2-3 | TRBV4-3 | CASSQAPPWTSGTPDTQYF
TRBJ2-1 | TRBV27 | CASSLLRSGATSSYNEQFF
TRBJ1-3 | TRBV18 | CASSPQTGPGNTIYF
TRBJ2-1 | TRBV27 | CASSRLQDPPLYNEQFF
TRBJ2-3 | TRBV9 | CASSAGGDTQYF
TRBJ1-5 | TRBV4-1 | CASSPTDRGNQPQHF
TRBJ1-2 | TRBV19 | CASSIRDNGYTF
TRBJ2-1 | TRBV7-9 | CASSTVGGSYNEQFF
TRBJ1-5 | TRBV4-1 | CASSQDTGPGGYQPQHF
TRBJ2-3 | TRBV4-1 | CASSQDMTGGGGTDTQYF
TRBJ2-5 | TRBV6-1 | CASNLAGAVGETQYF
TRBJ2-2 | TRBV18 | CASSPPANSNTGELFF
TRBJ2-5 | TRBV7-2 | CASSRGGAGEETQYF